This T cell receptor beta chain was documented in a study of T cell repertoires in aging, cancer and after chemotherapy. Across the study: The full dataset contained roughly 8.8 million TCR reads.

A remark on this clonotype: Its antigen is as yet unknown.

Amplification of TCR beta used genomic DNA extracted from peripheral blood. Germline V CDR1 and CDR2: MNHEY, SMNVEV (reference sequence). The CDR3 extends over 15 amino acids. V shed 5 bases and J shed 1 base, with 13 bases lying between them. General study results and limits: Median generation probability rose over the chemotherapy interval in each cancer cohort, suggesting rebound thymic output. Age-matched healthy donors had significantly more diverse, less clonal blood TCR repertoires than untreated cancer patients.

TRB rearrangements spanning V, D and J were amplified using mixed TRB-A/B primers. TCRdb re-analysed the multiplex PCR reads in MiXCR, keeping a single row per CDR3 protein. The top ten clones hold around 10% of a sample with 7,500 to 8,500 distinct CDR3 sequences, about 33% of them seen once. The sequenced material came from blood. The chain combines TRBV27 with TRBJ2-3, with a tentative D call TRBD2 (5 bases). This TCR derives from a human donor in good health. The CDR3 loop reads CASSPSGKGTDTQYF. CDR3 DNA: TGTGCCAGCAGTCCCAGCGGAAAAGGCACAGATACGCAGTATTTT.